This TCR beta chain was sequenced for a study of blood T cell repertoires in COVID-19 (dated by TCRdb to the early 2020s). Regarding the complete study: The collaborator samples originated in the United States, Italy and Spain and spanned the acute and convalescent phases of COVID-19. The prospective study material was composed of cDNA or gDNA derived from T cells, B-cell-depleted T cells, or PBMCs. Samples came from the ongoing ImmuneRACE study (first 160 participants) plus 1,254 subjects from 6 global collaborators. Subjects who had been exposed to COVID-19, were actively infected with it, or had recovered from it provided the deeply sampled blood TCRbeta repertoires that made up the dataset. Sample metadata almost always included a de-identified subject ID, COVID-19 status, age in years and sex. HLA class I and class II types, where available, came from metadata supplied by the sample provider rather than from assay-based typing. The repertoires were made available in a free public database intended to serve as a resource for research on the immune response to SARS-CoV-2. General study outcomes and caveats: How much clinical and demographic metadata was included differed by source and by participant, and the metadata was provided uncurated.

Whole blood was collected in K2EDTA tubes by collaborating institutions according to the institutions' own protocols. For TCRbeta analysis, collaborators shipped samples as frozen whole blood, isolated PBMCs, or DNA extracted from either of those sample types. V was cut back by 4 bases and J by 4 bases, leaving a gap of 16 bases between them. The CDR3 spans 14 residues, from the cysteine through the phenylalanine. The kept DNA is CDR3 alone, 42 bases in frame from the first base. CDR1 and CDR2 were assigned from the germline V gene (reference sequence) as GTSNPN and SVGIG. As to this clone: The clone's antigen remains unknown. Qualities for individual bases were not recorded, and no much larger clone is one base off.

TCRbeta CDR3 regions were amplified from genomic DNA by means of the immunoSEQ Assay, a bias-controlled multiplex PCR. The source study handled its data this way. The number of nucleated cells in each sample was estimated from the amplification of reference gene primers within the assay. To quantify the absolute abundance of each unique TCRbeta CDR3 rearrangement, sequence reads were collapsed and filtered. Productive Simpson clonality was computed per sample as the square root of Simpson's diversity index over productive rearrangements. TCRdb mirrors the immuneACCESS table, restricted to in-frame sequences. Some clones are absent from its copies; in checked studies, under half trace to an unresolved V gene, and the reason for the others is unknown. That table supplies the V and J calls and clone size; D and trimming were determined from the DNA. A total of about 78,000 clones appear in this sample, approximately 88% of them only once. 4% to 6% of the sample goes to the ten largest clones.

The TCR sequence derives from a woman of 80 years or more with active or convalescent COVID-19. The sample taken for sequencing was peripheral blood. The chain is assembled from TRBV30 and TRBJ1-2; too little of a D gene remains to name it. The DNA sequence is TGTGCCTGGACCCGGGATCCTATGGGCTATGGCTACACCTTC. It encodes CAWTRDPMGYGYTF.